One and the same sample provided the 9 T cell receptor beta chains below, sequenced in a study of beta chain features in type 1 diabetes. Every isolated RNA sample was fully reverse transcribed, so sequencing captured expressed TCRB transcripts. Sequencing used immunoSEQ multiplex PCR; TCRdb keeps in-frame clones, though not all of them. The table lists about 410,000 clones, about 15% of them singletons. The sample taken for sequencing was naive CD4+ T cells from blood. The receptors originated from a man under 40 in good health.

This chain uses TRBV9 with TRBJ1-1; D unresolved. V lost 1 base and J lost 4, with 14 bases in between. The CDR3 consists of 15 residues. Per germline, CDR1 SGDLS and CDR2 YYNGEE. CDR3 amino acids: CASSVLPVGSTEAFF. CDR3 DNA sequence: TGTGCCAGCAGCGTACTCCCTGTAGGGAGCACTGAAGCTTTCTTT.

As concerns this clone: Different DNA sequences within this sample yield the same CDR3. This chain joins TRBV6-5 and TRBJ2-7; unclear D gene. Germline V gene data show CDR1 as MNHEY and CDR2 as SVGAGI. CDR3 length: 11 amino acids. Trimming stripped 8 bases from V and 1 base from J, with 6 bases between. The CDR3 nucleotides are TGTGCCAGCGGTAGGTCCTACGAGCAGTACTTC. Its translation is CASGRSYEQYF.

The chain uses TRBV7-2 and TRBJ2-3; possible D gene TRBD2, 6 bases. The CDR3 spans 14 residues. Germline CDR1 reads SGHTA; CDR2 reads FQGNSA. Trimming took 4 bases from V and 1 from J, leaving 9 bases between them. The DNA for the CDR3 is TGTGCCAGCAGCTGGGACTTCGGCACAGATACGCAGTATTTT. It codes for CASSWDFGTDTQYF.

In its sample, this clone was seen a few times. The chain is built from TRBV9 and TRBJ1-1; no firm D call. The germline V gene has CDR1 SGDLS and CDR2 YYNGEE. The CDR3 spans 14 residues. V dropped 3 bases and J dropped 1 base, with 10 bases sitting between them. In nucleotides, the CDR3 is TGTGCCAGCAGCGGAGACACGAAGAACACTGAAGCTTTCTTT. Translating gives CASSGDTKNTEAFF.

The gene calls are TRBV7-6 and TRBJ2-5, with TRBD2 matching over 8 bases. The ends lost 5 bases at V and 5 bases at J; junction bases unmatched: 16. CDR1 and CDR2 from the germline V gene are SGHVS and FNYEAQ. The CDR3 is 17 amino acids. The CDR3 loop reads CASSRWPGLDRLETQYF. The CDR3 DNA follows: TGTGCCAGCAGCCGATGGCCGGGACTAGATCGCTTGGAGACCCAGTACTTC.

This rearrangement joins TRBV6-4 to TRBJ2-1, with a weak D call TRBD1 (5 bases). This CDR3 contains 15 residues. In germline, CDR1 is MRHNA, CDR2 SNTAGT. Trimming shortened V by 4 bases and J by 0 bases, and 10 bases separated the two germline ends. The CDR3 DNA reads TGTGCCAGCAGTGTCGACAGAAGCTCCTACAATGAGCAGTTCTTC. As protein: CASSVDRSSYNEQFF.

The CDR3 nucleotides are TGCAGCGTTGCGGCAGGGGGCATTTTCCCCCCCACTGAAGCTTTCTTT. Amino acid sequence: CSVAAGGIFPPTEAFF. The rearrangement uses TRBV29-1 and TRBJ1-1; TRBD1 matches 8 bases. The CDR3 runs to 16 residues. Germline-derived CDR1 and CDR2 are SQVTM and ANQGSEA. V was pared by 4 bases and J by 4 bases, with 14 bases of the junction left unmatched.

As regards this clone: This sample also contains other DNA sequences that code for the same CDR3. The J gene is TRBJ2-1, the V gene TRBV18; D is unresolved. Trimming cost V 4 bases and J 7 bases, with 5 bases left between them. CDR1 and CDR2 from the germline V gene are KGHSH and LQKENI. This CDR3 contains 11 residues. The chain's CDR3 is CASSLSNEQFF. The CDR3 region has the DNA TGTGCCAGCTCACTGTCTAATGAGCAGTTCTTC.

This clone was found a few times. The chain carries TRBV23-1 and TRBJ2-5; no clear D. TRBV23-1 is an open reading frame whose function is uncertain. Trimming left V 6 bases short and J 5 bases short, with 16 bases between. CDR3 size: 14 residues. The CDR3 DNA reads as TGCGCCAGCAGCCCCCCCGAAGCTCGGGAGACCCAGTACTTC. Protein sequence: CASSPPEARETQYF.